A single sample gave rise to the 24 T cell receptor beta chains below, sequenced in a study of CD8 T cells in Susac syndrome. An amount of RNA that ranged from about 0.45 to 1 ug was reverse transcribed with random hexamers. TCRdb redid the calling of the immunoSEQ multiplex PCR reads with MiXCR, one entry per CDR3 protein. The profile shows roughly 200,000 distinct CDR3 sequences, 85% to 95% of them singletons. Sequenced: CD4+ T cells from PBMCs. These receptors were obtained from a human donor in good health.

The rearrangement joins TRBV7-9 to TRBJ2-1; D uncertain. Trimming removed 5 bases from V and 6 bases from J, with 8 bases in between. Germline CDR1 is SEHNR and CDR2 is FQNEAQ (reference sequence). The CDR3 contains 12 residues. The CDR3 bases are TGTGCCAGCAGCGCGGTTGTCAATGAGCAGTTCTTC. It specifies CASSAVVNEQFF. The variable domain in full, with the rest retrieved from reference TRBV7-9 and TRBJ2-1, is DTGVSQNPRHKITKRGQNVTFRCDPISEHNRLYWYRQTLGQGPEFLTYFQNEAQLEKSRLLSDRFSAERPKGSFSTLEIQRTEQGDSAMYLCASSAVVNEQFFGPGTRLTVL.

This clonotype has only a few counts. Written as DNA, the CDR3 is TGTGCCAGCAGTTCTAGCGGGAGGCACGAGCAGTACTTC. It is translated as CASSSSGRHEQYF. The rearrangement joins TRBV7-2 to TRBJ2-7; TRBD2 matches 11 bases. In germline, CDR1 is SGHTA, CDR2 FQGNSA. V was clipped by 6 bases and J by 5 bases; unmatched bases: 3. CDR3 length: 13 residues. Full variable domain (outside the CDR3, taken from reference TRBV7-2 and TRBJ2-7): GAGVSQSPSNKVTEKGKDVELRCDPISGHTALYWYRQSLGQGLEFLIYFQGNSAPDKSGLPSDRFSAERTGGSVSTLTIQRTQQEDSAVYLCASSSSGRHEQYFGPGTRLTVT.

For the CDR3, the DNA is TGTGCCAGCTCCCTTCGCATGGATACGCAGTATTTT. It codes for CASSLRMDTQYF. J is TRBJ2-3 and V is TRBV18; no clear D gene. V dropped 6 bases and J dropped 6 bases, with 10 bases sitting between them. Looked up from germline, CDR1 is KGHSH and CDR2 is LQKENI. The CDR3 is 12 amino acids. Combining the CDR3 with reference TRBV18 and TRBJ2-3 gives the whole variable domain NAGVMQNPRHLVRRRGQEARLRCSPMKGHSHVYWYRQLPEEGLKFMVYLQKENIIDESGMPKERFSAEFPKEGPSILRIQQVVRGDSAAYFCASSLRMDTQYFGPGTRLTVL.

This chain joins TRBV15 and TRBJ2-5; tentative D call: TRBD1 (5 bases). CDR1 and CDR2 from the germline V gene are LNHNV and YYDKDF (reference sequence). The CDR3 runs to 15 residues. V was trimmed by 3 bases and J by 2 bases, leaving 13 bases between them. The CDR3 here is CATSSNKGAQETQYF. The CDR3 coding sequence is TGTGCCACCAGCAGTAACAAAGGGGCTCAAGAGACCCAGTACTTC.

This clonotype was seen once. The V call is TRBV4-3, the J call TRBJ1-1; D is unclear. CDR3 length: 14 residues. CDR1 and CDR2 from the germline V gene are LGHNA and YSLEER. V lost 1 base and J 0 bases, leaving 6 bases between the germline ends. CDR3 sequence (DNA): TGCGCCAGCAGCCAAGTTGCCATGAACACTGAAGCTTTCTTT. It codes for CASSQVAMNTEAFF.

This clonotype was seen once. The chain couples TRBV6-2 or TRBV6-3 to TRBJ2-1; TRBD2 is a possible D gene (6 bases). The CDR3 totals 12 residues. The germline gives CDR1 MNHEY, CDR2 SVGEGT. V was shortened by 7 bases and J by 9 bases, with 13 bases between the two germline ends. The CDR3, as DNA: TGTGCCAGCACCAATAGCGGAACTGAGCAGTTCTTC. Translation: CASTNSGTEQFF.

The chain couples TRBV12-3 or TRBV12-4 to TRBJ1-1; 7 nucleotides agree with TRBD1. This CDR3 is built from 14 residues. With 5 bases clipped from V and 5 bases from J, the junction kept 8 bases outside the gene matches. CDR3 region: CASSLRGQSTEAFF. The CDR3, as DNA: TGTGCCAGCAGTCTCCGGGGACAGAGTACTGAAGCTTTCTTT.

V and J are TRBV29-1 and TRBJ1-2, with D possibly TRBD1 on 5 matching bases. Trimming took off 0 bases at V and 4 bases at J, with 12 bases between the two ends. The germline V gene encodes CDR1 SQVTM and CDR2 ANQGSEA. This CDR3 is built from 14 residues. For the CDR3, the DNA is TGCAGCGTTGAAGAACAGGACAATCTCTATGGCTACACCTTC. Translating gives CSVEEQDNLYGYTF.

This chain's CDR3 is CASRYNTNTEAFF. CDR3 nucleotides: TGTGCCAGCAGATACAATACAAACACTGAAGCTTTCTTT. The V and J genes are TRBV7-3 and TRBJ1-1; D not certain. The length of the CDR3 is 13 residues. Germline V gene data show CDR1 as SGHTA and CDR2 as FQGTGA. V lost 6 bases to trimming and J lost 2 bases, with 10 bases between them.

A single count supports this clonotype. Here the CDR3 DNA reads TGTGCCAGCAGCTTACCCTCTCGAGAGACCCAGTACTTC. Encoded protein: CASSLPSRETQYF. This chain links TRBV7-2 with TRBJ2-5; D is uncertain. This CDR3 is built from 13 residues. Germline CDR1 is SGHTA and CDR2 is FQGNSA. V gave up 2 bases and J gave up 4 bases, with 8 bases separating them.

In this sample, this clonotype turned up once. The chain uses TRBV5-1 and TRBJ2-5; D call uncertain. Trimming pared 6 bases from V and 2 bases from J, leaving 17 bases between. This CDR3 has 15 residues. The germline gives CDR1 SGHRS, CDR2 YFSETQ. CDR3: CASTSIPGQQETQYF. DNA of the CDR3: TGCGCCAGCACCTCTATCCCTGGGCAGCAAGAGACCCAGTACTTC.

The chain has TRBV29-1 and TRBJ1-4; D unresolved. The CDR3 has 12 residues. Trimming pared 7 bases from V and 8 bases from J, leaving 14 bases between. Germline V gene data show CDR1 as SQVTM and CDR2 as ANQGSEA. This chain's CDR3 is CSGGQVGEKLFF. CDR3 nucleotides: TGCAGCGGAGGCCAGGTGGGCGAAAAACTGTTTTTT.

The rearrangement links TRBV29-1 to TRBJ2-5, with D unclear. Deletions cut 6 bases from V and 0 bases from J, with 5 bases between. Looked up from germline, CDR1 is SQVTM and CDR2 is ANQGSEA. There are 11 residues in the CDR3. The CDR3 DNA sequence: TGCAGCGTGATGGACCAAGAGACCCAGTACTTC. Its protein product is CSVMDQETQYF.

V and J are TRBV7-9 and TRBJ2-3; weak D call: TRBD2 (6 bases). Germline assignment: CDR1 SEHNR and CDR2 FQNEAQ (reference sequence). Trimming removed 4 bases at V and 5 bases at J, with 19 bases between. This CDR3 spans 16 amino acids. The CDR3 DNA reads TGTGCCAGCAGCTCCCCAGGAGCTCGGGAGTTAGATACGCAGTATTTT. This encodes CASSSPGARELDTQYF.

The count of this clonotype is one. V and J are TRBV5-1 and TRBJ1-1; a weak D match, TRBD1 (6 bases). V lost 4 bases to trimming and J lost 8 bases, with 21 bases between them. CDR1 is SGHRS and CDR2 is YFSETQ in the germline V gene. The length of the CDR3 is 15 residues. For the CDR3, the DNA is TGCGCCAGCAGCCGGGAGGACAGCTCCTACGCCGAAGCTTTCTTT. Translating it yields CASSREDSSYAEAFF.

The chain uses TRBV30 and TRBJ1-4; D is perhaps TRBD1 (6 bases). Trimming stripped 2 bases from V and 0 bases from J, with 10 bases between. The CDR3 is made up of 15 amino acids. Germline CDR1 is GTSNPN and CDR2 is SVGIG (reference sequence). Here the CDR3 reads CAWSSNRATNEKLFF. The CDR3 region has the DNA TGTGCCTGGAGTTCCAACAGGGCAACTAATGAAAAACTGTTTTTT.

In this sample, this clonotype turned up once. This rearrangement joins TRBV12-3 or TRBV12-4 to TRBJ2-1; D not resolved. The CDR3 has 13 amino acids. Trimming cost V 6 bases and J 8 bases, with 14 bases left between them. The CDR3 DNA reads TGTGCCAGCAGCCTCCCGTATGTCTATGAGCAGTTCTTC. Translating it yields CASSLPYVYEQFF.

This sequence joins TRBV24-1 and TRBJ2-3, with 7 bases identical to TRBD2. This CDR3 has 14 amino acids. Germline values: CDR1 KGHDR, CDR2 SFDVKD. Trimming cost V 4 bases and J 6 bases; bases outside gene matches: 6. In nucleotides, the CDR3 is TGTGCCACCAGTGAGGTGGGAGGGGTGGATACGCAGTATTTT. Translated: CATSEVGGVDTQYF.

The chain employs TRBV7-2 and TRBJ2-5; 10 positions match TRBD1. The CDR3 extends over 15 amino acids. Germline V gives CDR1 SGHTA, CDR2 FQGNSA. Trimming cost V 5 bases and J 5 bases; bases outside gene matches: 8. Here the CDR3 DNA reads TGTGCCAGCAGCCGACAGGGGGCGATGGGTGAGACCCAGTACTTC. The encoded protein is CASSRQGAMGETQYF. The variable domain in full, completed from reference TRBV7-2 and TRBJ2-5, reads GAGVSQSPSNKVTEKGKDVELRCDPISGHTALYWYRQSLGQGLEFLIYFQGNSAPDKSGLPSDRFSAERTGGSVSTLTIQRTQQEDSAVYLCASSRQGAMGETQYFGPGTRLLVL.

The chain carries TRBV29-1 and TRBJ2-1, with TRBD2 matching over 10 bases. Per the germline V gene, CDR1 is SQVTM and CDR2 is ANQGSEA. V was pared by 1 base and J by 9 bases, with 9 bases of the junction left unmatched. This CDR3 spans 15 amino acids. This CDR3 reads CSVEVGASGSSEQFF. The DNA of the CDR3 is TGCAGCGTTGAAGTCGGAGCTAGCGGGAGCAGTGAGCAGTTCTTC.

V is TRBV29-1 and J is TRBJ2-1; 8 positions agree with TRBD2. Germline lookup yields CDR1 SQVTM and CDR2 ANQGSEA. J lost 2 bases, V lost 1 base, and 4 bases had no gene match. CDR3 length: 15 residues. In DNA, the CDR3 is TGCAGCGTTGAAGCAGTACTAGCGGCCTACAATGAGCAGTTCTTC. This encodes CSVEAVLAAYNEQFF.

The genes are TRBV19 and TRBJ2-1, with TRBD2 matching over 7 bases. J was trimmed by 5 bases and V by 2 bases; bases with no gene match: 6. CDR3 size: 15 residues. Germline CDR1 and CDR2: LNHDA and SQIVND (reference sequence). CDR3 residues: CASSILLAPNNEQFF. The CDR3 bases are TGTGCCAGTAGTATATTACTAGCGCCAAACAATGAGCAGTTCTTC.

This sequence joins TRBV15 and TRBJ1-4; D is perhaps TRBD1 (5 bases). CDR1 LNHNV and CDR2 YYDKDF come from the germline V gene (reference sequence). With 0 bases removed from V and 8 bases from J, the gap between germline ends came to 13 bases. CDR3 length: 15 amino acids. CDR3 DNA: TGTGCCACCAGCAGAGATTCTCAGGGTCAGGAAAAACTGTTTTTT. Amino acids: CATSRDSQGQEKLFF.

This clonotype was seen only once. V usage is TRBV29-1 and J usage is TRBJ2-5, with 7 bases identical to TRBD1. J gave up 1 base and V 6 bases, and 5 bases lay outside the gene matches. Germline V CDR1 and CDR2: SQVTM, ANQGSEA. The CDR3 spans 13 residues. CDR3 coding DNA: TGCAGCGTCGACACAGGGGCCCAAGAGACCCAGTACTTC. The encoded protein is CSVDTGAQETQYF.